These 27 T cell receptor beta chains came from one sample sequenced in a study of blood T cell repertoires in COVID-19. Profiled with immunoSEQ multiplex PCR; TCRdb holds only in-frame clones, not every one. The sample contains roughly 56,000 clones, around four fifths of which appear only once. Sequenced: peripheral blood. Receptors were obtained from a man aged 70-80 years with acute or convalescent COVID-19.

This chain's CDR3 is CASQEQGNTEAFF. In DNA form, the CDR3 reads TGCGCCAGCCAAGAGCAGGGTAACACTGAAGCTTTCTTT. J is TRBJ1-1 and V is TRBV5-1; D is possibly TRBD1 (5 bases). Germline assignment: CDR1 SGHRS and CDR2 YFSETQ. Trimming shortened V by 7 bases and J by 2 bases, and 12 bases separated the two germline ends. The CDR3 is made up of 13 amino acids.

This clone was counted between two and nine times. The chain links TRBV29-1 to TRBJ1-4; the D is unclear. CDR3 length: 14 amino acids. CDR1 is SQVTM and CDR2 is ANQGSEA in the germline V gene. The V gene lost 4 bases and the J gene lost 0 bases, with 9 bases spanning the gap. The CDR3 loop is CSVGAEPTNEKLFF. The CDR3 DNA sequence: TGCAGCGTTGGGGCAGAACCAACTAATGAAAAACTGTTTTTT.

The genes are TRBV19 and TRBJ2-3; TRBD2 matches 9 bases. The CDR3 consists of 15 residues. In germline, CDR1 is LNHDA, CDR2 SQIVND (reference sequence). J lost 6 bases, V lost 6 bases, and 10 bases had no gene match. The CDR3 nucleotides are TGTGCCAGTAGGACTAGCGGCCCGCAGGGGGATACGCAGTATTTT. It translates to CASRTSGPQGDTQYF.

CDR3 in DNA: TGTGCCAGCAGCTTAATATCAGGGTTAACAGATACGCAGTATTTT. Translation gives CASSLISGLTDTQYF. The chain employs TRBV7-9 and TRBJ2-3; maybe TRBD1 (5 bases). Germline V gene sequence: CDR1 SEHNR, CDR2 FQNEAQ (reference sequence). The CDR3 sequence is 15 residues long. The ends were cut back, 2 bases at V and 3 bases at J, with 12 bases in the middle.

V gene TRBV18 combines with J gene TRBJ1-4; tentatively, D is TRBD1 (5 bases). The V end was cut by 3 bases, the J end by 7 bases, with 18 bases between. Germline CDR1 is KGHSH and CDR2 is LQKENI. The CDR3 length is 16 residues. The CDR3 nucleotides are TGTGCCAGCTCACCCCCGGGACTCCCAAGGGGTGAAAAACTGTTTTTT. It yields the protein CASSPPGLPRGEKLFF.

V is TRBV28 and J is TRBJ1-6; possible D gene TRBD1, 5 bases. The CDR3 sequence is 15 residues long. V was cut by 6 bases and J by 10 bases, with 19 bases left in between. Germline V lookup: CDR1 MDHEN, CDR2 SYDVKM. The CDR3 here is CASSTPGGGRSPLHF. The CDR3, as DNA: TGTGCCAGCAGCACCCCGGGGGGGGGACGATCACCCCTCCACTTT.

This chain connects TRBV7-3 to TRBJ2-2; TRBD2 matches at 7 bases. The CDR3 length is 16 residues. The germline V gene has CDR1 SGHTA and CDR2 FQGTGA. J lost 6 bases, V lost 3 bases, and 10 bases had no gene match. CDR3 nucleotides: TGTGCCAGCAGCTTTGGGTCGGGGGGAACGCCCGGGGAGCTGTTTTTT. Amino acid sequence: CASSFGSGGTPGELFF.

The chain couples TRBV11-2 to TRBJ2-5; 15 bases are a match to TRBD2. The CDR3 covers 19 residues. V was clipped by 3 bases and J by 5 bases; unmatched bases: 13. Germline CDR1 and CDR2: SGHAT and FQNNGV. CDR3 protein: CASSFLPGLAGGRRETQYF. The CDR3 coding sequence is TGTGCCAGCAGCTTTCTCCCGGGACTAGCGGGGGGCCGTAGGGAGACCCAGTACTTC.

This rearrangement joins TRBV7-8 to TRBJ2-1; 8 bases are shared with TRBD2. The CDR3 sequence is 14 residues long. V shed 3 bases, J shed 7 bases, and the junction held 5 bases outside the gene matches. CDR1 is SGHVS and CDR2 is FQNEAQ in the germline V gene. As DNA, the CDR3 is TGTGCCAGCAGCTTGGGACTAGGCGGGAATGAGCAGTTCTTC. Its protein product is CASSLGLGGNEQFF.

The gene calls are TRBV5-8 and TRBJ2-5, with TRBD2 matching over 14 bases. Germline V lookup: CDR1 SGHTS, CDR2 YDEGEE. The CDR3 consists of 17 residues. The V segment lost 4 bases and the J segment 5 bases; nucleotides outside the gene matches: 10. The CDR3 DNA reads as TGTGCCAGCAGCCAAGGGACTAGCGGGGGACTTAAGGAGACCCAGTACTTC. It is translated as CASSQGTSGGLKETQYF.

This chain connects TRBV18 to TRBJ2-2, with D perhaps matching TRBD1 (5 bases). This CDR3 spans 18 amino acids. Germline V gene sequence: CDR1 KGHSH, CDR2 LQKENI. Trimming took off 4 bases at V and 1 base at J, with 19 bases between the two ends. The CDR3 here is CASSQYRRGRENTGELFF. CDR3 nucleotides: TGTGCCAGCTCACAATACCGAAGGGGCAGGGAGAACACCGGGGAGCTGTTTTTT.

The CDR3 region is CASSWAEGAGQPQHF. CDR3 nucleotide sequence: TGTGCCAGTAGTTGGGCGGAGGGCGCAGGTCAGCCCCAGCATTTT. The V and J genes are TRBV19 and TRBJ1-5; D remains ambiguous. This CDR3 has 15 residues. V gave up 5 bases and J gave up 6 bases, with 17 bases separating them. Germline CDR1 is LNHDA and CDR2 is SQIVND (reference sequence).

The CDR3 reads CASSLGGPGTGELFF. CDR3 in DNA: TGTGCCAGCAGCTTAGGAGGGCCGGGGACCGGGGAGCTGTTTTTT. This sequence joins TRBV11-3 and TRBJ2-2; TRBD2 might be the D (5 bases). CDR1 and CDR2 from the germline V gene are SGHNT and YENEEA. V lost 1 base and J 5 bases, leaving 11 bases between the germline ends. There are 15 residues in the CDR3.

The J gene is TRBJ2-7, the V gene TRBV5-1; D is ambiguous. Germline V CDR1 and CDR2: SGHRS, YFSETQ. The CDR3 totals 14 residues. Between the trimmed V and J ends, which lost 4 bases and 0 bases, there was a span of 11 bases. Written as DNA, the CDR3 is TGCGCCAGCAGCAGCAAGCTCCCCTCCTACGAGCAGTACTTC. Protein product: CASSSKLPSYEQYF.

The J gene is TRBJ2-7, the V gene TRBV24-1; 7 nucleotides line up with TRBD1. The germline CDR1 and CDR2 sequences are KGHDR and SFDVKD. V shed 9 bases and J 2 bases; nucleotides not matched to a gene: 3. The CDR3 sequence is 12 residues long. As DNA, the CDR3 is TGTGCCACCGCCGGGACAGCCTACGAGCAGTACTTC. This gives the protein CATAGTAYEQYF.

This chain connects TRBV5-1 to TRBJ1-1, with D hard to call. This CDR3 has 14 amino acids. CDR1 is SGHRS and CDR2 is YFSETQ in the germline V gene. Trimming removed 2 bases from V and 5 bases from J, with 13 bases in between. The CDR3: CASSFDTPGTEAFF. Here the CDR3 DNA reads TGCGCCAGCAGCTTCGACACCCCGGGGACTGAAGCTTTCTTT. The full variable domain, with the rest looked up from reference TRBV5-1 and TRBJ1-1, is KAGVTQTPRYLIKTRGQQVTLSCSPISGHRSVSWYQQTPGQGLQFLFEYFSETQRNKGNFPGRFSGRQFSNSRSEMNVSTLELGDSALYLCASSFDTPGTEAFFGQGTRLTVV.

This clone rates as medium-sized. The chain links TRBV18 to TRBJ1-2; 7 nucleotides align to TRBD1. Germline V gene sequence: CDR1 KGHSH, CDR2 LQKENI. With 6 bases clipped from V and 5 bases from J, the junction kept 6 bases outside the gene matches. This CDR3 has 13 amino acids. This CDR3 is CASSPGQLYGYTF. CDR3 in DNA: TGTGCCAGCTCGCCGGGACAGTTATATGGCTACACCTTC. The full variable domain, its missing parts supplied by reference TRBV18 and TRBJ1-2, is NAGVMQNPRHLVRRRGQEARLRCSPMKGHSHVYWYRQLPEEGLKFMVYLQKENIIDESGMPKERFSAEFPKEGPSILRIQQVVRGDSAAYFCASSPGQLYGYTFGSGTRLTVV.

The chain employs TRBV5-1 and TRBJ2-3, with TRBD2 matching 11 bases. This CDR3 spans 16 amino acids. Germline-derived CDR1 and CDR2 are SGHRS and YFSETQ. The trim removed 1 base at V and 7 bases at J, leaving 8 bases unmatched. DNA for the CDR3: TGCGCCAGCAGCTTGACCTTAGCGGGGGGGCCGAATACGCAGTATTTT. Its translation: CASSLTLAGGPNTQYF.

The sample holds a few counts of this clone. The chain is built from TRBV21-1 and TRBJ1-5. TRBV21-1 is designated a pseudogene. The CDR3 consists of 10 residues. The CDR3 here is CASSKRSQHF. In nucleotides, the CDR3 is TGTGCCAGCAGCAAACGGTCCCAGCATTTT.

This chain connects TRBV5-4 to TRBJ2-5, with 8 bases fitting TRBD2. The V and J ends lost 3 bases and 4 bases, in that order; junction bases with no gene match: 8. The CDR3 runs 15 residues. Germline assignment: CDR1 SGHNT and CDR2 YYREEE (reference sequence). The CDR3 loop reads CASSSALAGGETQYF. In nucleotides, the CDR3 is TGTGCCAGCAGCTCCGCGCTGGCGGGGGGAGAGACCCAGTACTTC.

J is TRBJ2-5 and V is TRBV6-5; D ambiguous. This CDR3 has 13 amino acids. Trimming removed 6 bases at V and 3 bases at J, with 11 bases between. Germline CDR1 is MNHEY and CDR2 is SVGAGI. The CDR3, as DNA: TGTGCCAGCAGCCTCCGACGGGAAGAGACCCAGTACTTC. Translated: CASSLRREETQYF.

The chain has TRBV5-1 and TRBJ2-5; no reliable D call. Germline V gene sequence: CDR1 SGHRS, CDR2 YFSETQ. The CDR3 totals 13 residues. Trimming stripped 4 bases from V and 2 bases from J, with 9 bases between. The CDR3 spells CASSGRLQETQYF. The CDR3 nucleotides are TGCGCCAGCAGCGGCAGGCTTCAAGAGACCCAGTACTTC.

The rearrangement joins TRBV5-1 to TRBJ2-3, with D tentatively TRBD1 (6 bases). The CDR3 length is 14 residues. The V end was cut by 4 bases, the J end by 2 bases, with 11 bases between. Germline loops: CDR1 SGHRS, CDR2 YFSETQ. The CDR3 bases are TGCGCCAGCAGCCCTACAGGGTCCACAGATACGCAGTATTTT. Its protein product is CASSPTGSTDTQYF. Together with reference TRBV5-1 and TRBJ2-3, the CDR3 gives the full variable domain: KAGVTQTPRYLIKTRGQQVTLSCSPISGHRSVSWYQQTPGQGLQFLFEYFSETQRNKGNFPGRFSGRQFSNSRSEMNVSTLELGDSALYLCASSPTGSTDTQYFGPGTRLTVL.

The J gene is TRBJ2-1, the V gene TRBV2, with TRBD2 matching 8 bases. V shed 3 bases, J shed 3 bases, and the junction held 4 bases outside the gene matches. CDR3 size: 15 residues. From germline, CDR1 is SNHLY and CDR2 FYNNEI. DNA for the CDR3: TGTGCCAGCAGTGAGGGGCTAGCGGGCTACAATGAGCAGTTCTTC. It is translated as CASSEGLAGYNEQFF.

The chain employs TRBV7-2 and TRBJ2-1; 7 bases agree with TRBD1. CDR3 length: 16 residues. Trimming removed 0 bases from V and 2 bases from J; junction bases left unmatched: 4. Germline CDR1 is SGHTA and CDR2 is FQGNSA. The CDR3 bases are TGTGCCAGCAGCTTAGCCAACAGGGGACCCTACAATGAGCAGTTCTTC. This translates into CASSLANRGPYNEQFF.

The chain has TRBV7-9 and TRBJ2-4; tentatively, D is TRBD2 (5 bases). CDR1 SEHNR and CDR2 FQNEAQ come from the germline V gene (reference sequence). V lost 1 base to trimming and J lost 7 bases, with 8 bases between them. The CDR3 loop spans 13 amino acids. CDR3 DNA: TGTGCCAGCAGCTTAGAGTCGGGGAACATTCAGTACTTC. This codes for CASSLESGNIQYF.

This clone turned up a few times. The chain joins TRBV7-2 to TRBJ2-1, with TRBD2 matching over 10 bases. Trimming at V came to 0 bases and at J to 0 bases, leaving 2 bases not matched to a gene. The CDR3 totals 17 residues. In germline, CDR1 is SGHTA, CDR2 FQGNSA. DNA for the CDR3: TGTGCCAGCAGCTTAGCGCGACTAGCGGGCTCCTACAATGAGCAGTTCTTC. It yields the protein CASSLARLAGSYNEQFF.